Only a few counts were recorded for the clone carrying this T cell receptor (beta chain). Germline-derived CDR1 and CDR2 are SGHRS and YFSETQ. V was clipped by 3 bases and J by 1 base; unmatched bases: 10. The CDR3 length is 17 residues. The entry originates in a study of T cell changes during pregnancy in multiple sclerosis. Assay: immunoSEQ multiplex PCR; the TCRdb copy retains only in-frame clones and omits some. The data hold approximately 69,000 clones, with roughly 92% observed a single time. Specimen: peripheral blood, collected in the second trimester of pregnancy. This chain uses TRBV5-1 with TRBJ1-3; 7 bases are shared with TRBD1. The clonotype originates from a female donor in good health, enrolled as a control in a pregnancy study. CDR3 DNA: TGCGCCAGCAGCTCTGGACAGGCCCTACTATCTGGAAACACCATATATTTT. Translating gives CASSSGQALLSGNTIYF.